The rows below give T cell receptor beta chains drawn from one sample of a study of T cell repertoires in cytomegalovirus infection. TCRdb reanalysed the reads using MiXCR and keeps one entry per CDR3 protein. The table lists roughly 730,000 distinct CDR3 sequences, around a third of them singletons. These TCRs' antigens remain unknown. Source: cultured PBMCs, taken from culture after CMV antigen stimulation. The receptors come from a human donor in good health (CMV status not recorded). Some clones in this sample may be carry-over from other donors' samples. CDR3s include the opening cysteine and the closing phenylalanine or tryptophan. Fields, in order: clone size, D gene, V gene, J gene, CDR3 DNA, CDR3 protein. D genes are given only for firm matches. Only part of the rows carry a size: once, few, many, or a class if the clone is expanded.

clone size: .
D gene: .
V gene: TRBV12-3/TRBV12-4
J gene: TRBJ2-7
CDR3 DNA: TGTGCCAGCACCCGGGCAGGCCGGGAGCAGTACTTC
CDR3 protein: CASTRAGREQYF

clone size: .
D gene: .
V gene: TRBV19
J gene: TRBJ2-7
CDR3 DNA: TGTGCCAGTAGCCTCTTGGCGGACTTAGGCTACGAGCAGTACTTC
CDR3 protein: CASSLLADLGYEQYF

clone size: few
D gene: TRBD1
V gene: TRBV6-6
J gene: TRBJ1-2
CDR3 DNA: TGTGCCAGCAGCACCGGGACAGGAAGGGTTAGGGGCTACACCTTC
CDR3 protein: CASSTGTGRVRGYTF

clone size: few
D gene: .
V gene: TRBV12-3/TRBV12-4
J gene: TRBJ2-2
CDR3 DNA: TGTGCCAGCACCCCGGTGCGGAACACCGGGGAGCTGTTTTTT
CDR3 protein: CASTPVRNTGELFF

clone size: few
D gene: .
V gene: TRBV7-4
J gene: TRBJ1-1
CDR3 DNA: TGTGCCAGCAACATGGAGGGGAACACTGAAGCTTTCTTT
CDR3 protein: CASNMEGNTEAFF

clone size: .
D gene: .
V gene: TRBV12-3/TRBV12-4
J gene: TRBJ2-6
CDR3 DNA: TGTGCCAGCAGTTCAGCTCAGTACTCTGACGTCCTGACTTTC
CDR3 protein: CASSSAQYSDVLTF

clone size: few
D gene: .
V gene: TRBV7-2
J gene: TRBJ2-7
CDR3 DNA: TGTGCCAGCAGCTTACTAGGGGCCTCCTACGAGCAGTACTTC
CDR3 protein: CASSLLGASYEQYF

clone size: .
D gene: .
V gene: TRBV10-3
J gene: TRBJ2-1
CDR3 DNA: TGTGCCATCAGCCCAGGGGGGGATGAGCAGTTCTTC
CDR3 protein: CAISPGGDEQFF

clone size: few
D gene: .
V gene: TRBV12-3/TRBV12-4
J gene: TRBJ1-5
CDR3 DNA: TGTGCCAGCAGCACGACCGCGTCGCGCAATCAGCCCCAGCATTTT
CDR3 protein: CASSTTASRNQPQHF

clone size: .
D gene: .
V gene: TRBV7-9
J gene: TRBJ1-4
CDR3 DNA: TGTGCCAGCAGCTTTTCCAGTAATGAAAAACTGTTTTTT
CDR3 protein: CASSFSSNEKLFF

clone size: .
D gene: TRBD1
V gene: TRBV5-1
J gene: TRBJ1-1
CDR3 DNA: TGCGCCAGCAGCTTGGACGTTCAGGGGGCATCAGCTTTCTTT
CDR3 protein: CASSLDVQGASAFF

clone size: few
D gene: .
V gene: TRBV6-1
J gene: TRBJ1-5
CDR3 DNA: TGTGCCAGCAGTGAAACAAGCAATCAGCCCCAGCATTTT
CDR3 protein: CASSETSNQPQHF

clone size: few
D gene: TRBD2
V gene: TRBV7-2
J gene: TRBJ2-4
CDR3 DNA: TGTGCCAGCAGCTTCCGGCCGGGAGGAGCCAAAAACATTCAGTACTTC
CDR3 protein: CASSFRPGGAKNIQYF

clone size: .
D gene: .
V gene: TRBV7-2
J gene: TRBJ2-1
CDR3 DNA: TGTGCCAGCAGCTTAGAGTCGGGACGGGCAGCTCGTAACAATGAGCAGTTCTTC
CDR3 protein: CASSLESGRAARNNEQFF

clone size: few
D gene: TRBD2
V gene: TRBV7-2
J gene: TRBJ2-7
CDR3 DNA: TGTGCCAGCAGCGGGACTATAAGGTGGGAGCAGTACTTC
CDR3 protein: CASSGTIRWEQYF

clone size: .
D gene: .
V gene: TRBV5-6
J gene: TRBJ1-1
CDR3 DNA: TGTGCCAGCAGCCGGGAGGCGGGACGGGCTTTCTTT
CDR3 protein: CASSREAGRAFF

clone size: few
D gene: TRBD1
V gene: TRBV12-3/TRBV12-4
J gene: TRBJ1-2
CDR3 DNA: TGTGCCAGCAGTTTTAGCAGGGGGTCCTATGGCTACACCTTC
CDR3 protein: CASSFSRGSYGYTF

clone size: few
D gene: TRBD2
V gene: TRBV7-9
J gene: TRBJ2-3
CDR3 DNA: TGTGCCAGCAGCCCGTGGGGCGGGGGGGACTCCGATACGCAGTATTTT
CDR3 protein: CASSPWGGGDSDTQYF

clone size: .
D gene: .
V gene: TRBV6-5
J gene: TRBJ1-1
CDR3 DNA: TGTGCCAGCTCGCGGGGGTTCAATGAAGCTTTCTTT
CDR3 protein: CASSRGFNEAFF

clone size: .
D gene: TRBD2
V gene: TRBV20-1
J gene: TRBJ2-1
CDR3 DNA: TGCAGTGCCAGACGAGGCTACAGCAGCGGGAGGAATGAGCAGTTCTTC
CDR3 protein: CSARRGYSSGRNEQFF

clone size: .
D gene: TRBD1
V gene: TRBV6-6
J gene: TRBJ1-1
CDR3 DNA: TGTGCCAGCAGTCCGGGACAGGGGATCGGGAACACTGAAGCTTTCTTT
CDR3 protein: CASSPGQGIGNTEAFF

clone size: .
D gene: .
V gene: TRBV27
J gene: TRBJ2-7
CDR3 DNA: TGTGCCAGCAGTTTAAGTGCAGGGTCTGTGGAGCAGTACTTC
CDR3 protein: CASSLSAGSVEQYF

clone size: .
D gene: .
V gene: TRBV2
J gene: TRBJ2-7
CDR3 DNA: TGTGCCAGCAGTGAAGAACCCTACGAGCAGTACTTC
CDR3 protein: CASSEEPYEQYF

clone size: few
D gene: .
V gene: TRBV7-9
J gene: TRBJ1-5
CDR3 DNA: TGTGCCAGCAGCCTCGGCCGAGGCAGGGGCAATCAGCCCCAGCATTTT
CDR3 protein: CASSLGRGRGNQPQHF

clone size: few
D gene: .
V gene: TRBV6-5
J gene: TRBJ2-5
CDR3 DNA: TGTGCCAGCAGTAGACGGCCACAAGAGACCCAGTACTTC
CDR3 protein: CASSRRPQETQYF

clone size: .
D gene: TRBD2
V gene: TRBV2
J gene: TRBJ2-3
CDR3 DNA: TGTGCCAGCAGTGAGGGTCGGGGGGGGCCCGCCACAGATACGCAGTATTTT
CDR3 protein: CASSEGRGGPATDTQYF

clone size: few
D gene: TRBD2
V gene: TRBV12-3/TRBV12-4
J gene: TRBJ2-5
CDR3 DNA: TGTGCCAGCAGGGACCTTTCGAGCGGGAGTGTTGAGACCCAGTACTTC
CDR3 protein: CASRDLSSGSVETQYF

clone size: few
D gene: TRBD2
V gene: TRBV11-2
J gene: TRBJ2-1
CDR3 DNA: TGTGCCAGCAGCTTTACCGGGAGGCGATCCAATGAGCAGTTCTTC
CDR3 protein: CASSFTGRRSNEQFF

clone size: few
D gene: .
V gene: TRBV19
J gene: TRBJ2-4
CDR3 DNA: TGTGCCAGTAGTATCGAGGCAGGGGAAGCGGACATTCAGTACTTC
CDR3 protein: CASSIEAGEADIQYF

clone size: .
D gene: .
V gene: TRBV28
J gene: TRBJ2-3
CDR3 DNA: TGTGCCAGCGGGACTTTCACAGATACGCAGTATTTT
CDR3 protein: CASGTFTDTQYF

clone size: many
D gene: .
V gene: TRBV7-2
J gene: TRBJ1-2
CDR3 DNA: TGTGCCAGCAGCTTAGAGTGGCGGCAGGGCTATGGCTACACCTTC
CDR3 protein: CASSLEWRQGYGYTF

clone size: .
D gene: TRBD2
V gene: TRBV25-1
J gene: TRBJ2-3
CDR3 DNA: TGTGCCAGCCGCGGGAGGACGACAGATACGCAGTATTTT
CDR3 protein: CASRGRTTDTQYF